Listed here is a single T cell receptor beta chain. The record originates from a study of blood T cell repertoires in COVID-19. Across the whole study: Whether acute or convalescent, the COVID-19 samples came from the United States, Italy and Spain. PBMCs, B-cell-depleted T cells, or T cells were the source of the cDNA or gDNA that made up the material.

The junction had 6 bases not matched to a gene; V was cut back by 6 bases and J by 0 bases. Germline CDR1 SNHLY, CDR2 FYNNEI. The CDR3 totals 15 residues. In the original workflow: Reference gene primer amplification yielded estimated nucleated cell counts. Produced via immunoSEQ multiplex PCR; TCRdb's table is partial and in-frame only. V and J calls and clone size come straight from that table; D and trimming were deduced from the DNA. This table holds some 110,000 clones, approximately 80% found once. The chain carries TRBV2 and TRBJ1-2, with 8 bases aligning to TRBD1. The source material was peripheral blood. This receptor was taken from a man in his 70s with active or convalescent COVID-19. This chain's CDR3 is CASSPTGGANYGYTF. CDR3 sequence (DNA): TGTGCCAGCAGCCCCACAGGGGGAGCTAACTATGGCTACACCTTC.